These T cell receptor beta chains were read from a single sample in a study of human T cells and chemical hapten exposure. MiXCR was run by TCRdb on the RACE reads, yielding one entry per CDR3 protein. Among 95,000 or so distinct CDR3 sequences, 10% to 12% were seen once, and the ten largest hold around 3%. Specimen: whole blood, collected in connection with sensitization to the hapten diphenylcyclopropenone (DPC). These receptor sequences come from a woman in her forties with alopecia areata. Some clones in this sample may be carry-over from other donors' samples. Each CDR3 is given with its conserved first and last residue. Fields, in order: clone size, J gene, V gene, D gene, CDR3 protein, CDR3 DNA. The D gene is left open where the match is weak. Clone size appears in some rows only: once, few, many, or a class for an expanded clone.

many	TRBJ2-5	TRBV20-1	.	CSARDRRVQETQYF	TGCAGTGCTAGAGATCGCAGGGTGCAAGAGACCCAGTACTTC
many	TRBJ2-3	TRBV4-3	.	CASSQDVSRVDTQYF	TGCGCCAGCAGCCAAGATGTGAGTCGGGTAGATACGCAGTATTTT
few	TRBJ2-7	TRBV28	TRBD1	CASSLRGQGGNF	TGTGCCAGCAGTTTAAGGGGGCAAGGGGGAAACTTC
many	TRBJ2-1	TRBV3-1	TRBD2	CASSQVLAGWNEQFF	TGTGCCAGCAGCCAAGTATTAGCGGGGTGGAATGAGCAGTTCTTC
.	TRBJ2-3	TRBV9	.	CASSAGGGPDTQYF	TGTGCCAGCAGCGCGGGCGGGGGCCCAGATACGCAGTATTTT
few	TRBJ1-2	TRBV7-2	TRBD1	CASRQGGRNYGYTF	TGTGCCAGCAGACAAGGGGGCAGAAACTATGGCTACACCTTC
many	TRBJ2-7	TRBV6-5	.	CASRNSFSQRRSSYEQYF	TGTGCCAGCAGGAACTCTTTTTCCCAGCGGAGAAGCTCCTACGAGCAGTACTTC
few	TRBJ1-5	TRBV18	.	CASSDGLLGNQPQHF	TGTGCCAGCTCAGACGGTCTCCTCGGCAATCAGCCCCAGCATTTT
many	TRBJ1-2	TRBV5-6	.	CASSLEGPARVYGYTF	TGTGCCAGCAGCTTGGAGGGTCCAGCCCGCGTTTATGGCTACACCTTC
.	TRBJ2-1	TRBV7-9	TRBD1	CASSLGTGKVYNEQFF	TGTGCCAGCAGCTTAGGGACAGGGAAAGTTTACAATGAGCAGTTCTTC
few	TRBJ1-6	TRBV11-2	TRBD1	CASSGPQGTYNSPLHF	TGTGCCAGCAGCGGCCCACAGGGGACCTATAATTCACCCCTCCACTTT
.	TRBJ1-3	TRBV14	.	CASSGGAYGNTIYF	TGTGCCAGCAGTGGGGGGGCTTACGGAAACACCATATATTTT
many	TRBJ2-7	TRBV15	TRBD2	CATSRDLAGGPREQYF	TGTGCCACCAGCAGAGATCTAGCGGGAGGGCCCCGGGAGCAGTACTTC
many	TRBJ2-7	TRBV7-8	TRBD2	CASGMGGEAYEQYF	TGTGCCAGCGGGATGGGGGGGGAGGCCTACGAGCAGTACTTC
.	TRBJ2-7	TRBV10-1	.	CASRVEQYF	TGCGCCAGCAGGGTGGAGCAGTACTTC
many	TRBJ1-2	TRBV7-9	TRBD1	CASSLPGQGNYGYTF	TGTGCCAGCAGCTTACCGGGACAGGGGAACTATGGCTACACCTTC
few	TRBJ2-3	TRBV5-5	.	CASSFLGTDTQYF	TGTGCCAGCAGCTTCCTAGGCACAGATACGCAGTATTTT
.	TRBJ2-6	TRBV7-2	TRBD1	CASSLLGGAGANVLTF	TGTGCCAGCAGCTTGCTAGGGGGCGCTGGGGCCAACGTCCTGACTTTC
.	TRBJ2-1	TRBV29-1	TRBD2	CSVETPSGSPRDEQFF	TGCAGCGTTGAAACCCCTAGCGGGAGCCCCAGGGATGAGCAGTTCTTC
many	TRBJ2-3	TRBV10-3	.	CAISPIADSTDTQYF	TGTGCCATCAGCCCGATAGCGGATAGCACAGATACGCAGTATTTT
many	TRBJ1-4	TRBV30	.	CAWSQGNREKLFF	TGTGCCTGGAGTCAGGGGAACCGAGAAAAACTGTTTTTT
many	TRBJ1-1	TRBV28	TRBD1	CASRPRGQGWTEAFF	TGTGCCAGCAGGCCCCGAGGACAGGGATGGACTGAAGCTTTCTTT
many	TRBJ1-1	TRBV4-3	TRBD1	CASSQDGGGWNTEAFF	TGCGCCAGCAGCCAAGATGGAGGGGGCTGGAACACTGAAGCTTTCTTT
.	TRBJ1-2	TRBV20-1	TRBD1	CSAEETDRGHSYGYTF	TGCAGTGCTGAGGAGACTGACAGGGGGCATAGTTATGGCTACACCTTC
many	TRBJ2-7	TRBV7-6	.	CASSAQQGYEQYF	TGTGCCAGCAGCGCCCAACAGGGTTACGAGCAGTACTTC
few	TRBJ1-1	TRBV6-6	.	CASSYGRVGWGNTEAFF	TGTGCCAGCAGTTACGGACGGGTGGGATGGGGGAACACTGAAGCTTTCTTT
once	TRBJ1-5	TRBV20-1	.	CIAGDQPQHF	TGCATTGCTGGAGATCAGCCCCAGCATTTT
.	TRBJ2-5	TRBV5-4	.	CASSETLSRQETQYF	TGTGCCAGCAGCGAGACGCTCAGCAGGCAAGAGACCCAGTACTTC
.	TRBJ2-7	TRBV20-1	TRBD1	CSARDGDSPYEQYF	TGCAGTGCTAGAGATGGGGACAGTCCCTACGAGCAGTACTTC
many	TRBJ2-5	TRBV7-2	.	CASSLAGETQYF	TGTGCCAGCAGCTTAGCTGGGGAGACCCAGTACTTC
many	TRBJ1-1	TRBV14	.	CASSPVGVTEAFF	TGTGCCAGCAGCCCCGTGGGGGTCACTGAAGCTTTCTTT
few	TRBJ1-4	TRBV6-1	.	CASSEDRGGEEKLFF	TGTGCCAGCAGTGAAGATCGAGGTGGCGAAGAAAAACTGTTTTTT
.	TRBJ1-1	TRBV28	.	CATREVVTEAFF	TGTGCCACCCGGGAGGTGGTCACTGAAGCTTTCTTT
many	TRBJ2-1	TRBV29-1	.	CSVSPGRNEQFF	TGCAGCGTCAGTCCCGGCCGCAATGAGCAGTTCTTC
many	TRBJ1-3	TRBV12-3/TRBV12-4	.	CASSSNRGRKPSSGNTIYF	TGTGCCAGCAGTTCCAACCGGGGACGGAAACCTAGCTCTGGAAACACCATATATTTT
many	TRBJ1-1	TRBV5-6	.	CASSFAQGAEAFF	TGTGCCAGCAGCTTCGCACAGGGCGCTGAAGCTTTCTTT
many	TRBJ1-1	TRBV27	TRBD1	CASSDRPGTGGFPTEAFF	TGTGCCAGCAGCGACCGCCCTGGGACAGGGGGCTTTCCGACTGAAGCTTTCTTT
few	TRBJ2-1	TRBV27	TRBD1	CASRETGVPTYNEQFF	TGTGCCAGCAGGGAGACAGGGGTTCCCACCTACAATGAGCAGTTCTTC
many	TRBJ2-2	TRBV25-1	.	CASSVWGNTGELFF	TGTGCCAGCAGTGTGTGGGGAAACACCGGGGAGCTGTTTTTT
many	TRBJ1-1	TRBV7-9	.	CASSPQVTEAFF	TGTGCCAGCAGCCCCCAGGTCACTGAAGCTTTCTTT
.	TRBJ1-1	TRBV29-1	.	CSVASDMNTEAFF	TGCAGCGTTGCCAGCGATATGAACACTGAAGCTTTCTTT
many	TRBJ2-2	TRBV9	.	CASSKNGDGEGELFF	TGTGCCAGCAGCAAAAATGGGGACGGTGAAGGGGAGCTGTTTTTT
many	TRBJ1-5	TRBV18	.	CASSPNNANQPQHF	TGTGCCAGCTCACCAAATAACGCAAATCAGCCCCAGCATTTT
few	TRBJ2-7	TRBV7-9	.	CASSLVGRERYF	TGTGCCAGCAGCTTAGTGGGACGGGAGAGGTACTTC
many	TRBJ2-6	TRBV27	.	CASSLMAQQTGANVLTF	TGTGCCAGCAGTTTGATGGCCCAGCAGACGGGGGCCAACGTCCTGACTTTC
few	TRBJ2-2	TRBV19	.	CASNKNTGELFF	TGTGCCAGTAACAAGAACACCGGGGAGCTGTTTTTT
many	TRBJ2-2	TRBV10-1	.	CASSAVRDTGELFF	TGCGCCAGCAGTGCGGTACGGGACACCGGGGAGCTGTTTTTT
few	TRBJ2-5	TRBV29-1	TRBD1	CSVQGDTRGLETQYF	TGCAGCGTCCAGGGGGACACCAGGGGATTGGAGACCCAGTACTTC
many	TRBJ2-1	TRBV12-5	.	CASGFYNEQFF	TGTGCTAGTGGTTTCTACAATGAGCAGTTCTTC
.	TRBJ1-2	TRBV29-1	.	CSGRTGFDGGYTF	TGCAGCGGCCGCACAGGGTTTGATGGCGGCTACACCTTC
many	TRBJ2-7	TRBV28	TRBD2	CASSPQSGSGTSEQYF	TGTGCCAGCAGTCCCCAAAGTGGTAGCGGGACATCCGAGCAGTACTTC
many	TRBJ2-2	TRBV15	.	CATSRRGRELTGELFF	TGTGCCACCAGCAGAAGAGGAAGGGAGCTCACCGGGGAGCTGTTTTTT
many	TRBJ2-1	TRBV6-2/TRBV6-3	.	CASSYRPRSSVYNEQFF	TGTGCCAGCAGTTACCGCCCTAGGTCTAGTGTATATAATGAGCAGTTCTTC